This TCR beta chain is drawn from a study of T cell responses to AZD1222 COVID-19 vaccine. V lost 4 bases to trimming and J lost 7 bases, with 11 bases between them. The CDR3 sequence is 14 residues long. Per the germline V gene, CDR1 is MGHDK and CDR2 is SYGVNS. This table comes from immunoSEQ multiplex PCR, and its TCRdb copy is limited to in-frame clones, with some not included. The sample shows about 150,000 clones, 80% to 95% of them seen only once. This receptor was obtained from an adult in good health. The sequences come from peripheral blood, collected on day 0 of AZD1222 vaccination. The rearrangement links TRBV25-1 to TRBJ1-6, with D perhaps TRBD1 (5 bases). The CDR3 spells CASSGGPTNSPLHF. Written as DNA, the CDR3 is TGTGCCAGCAGTGGGGGACCGACGAATTCACCCCTCCACTTT.